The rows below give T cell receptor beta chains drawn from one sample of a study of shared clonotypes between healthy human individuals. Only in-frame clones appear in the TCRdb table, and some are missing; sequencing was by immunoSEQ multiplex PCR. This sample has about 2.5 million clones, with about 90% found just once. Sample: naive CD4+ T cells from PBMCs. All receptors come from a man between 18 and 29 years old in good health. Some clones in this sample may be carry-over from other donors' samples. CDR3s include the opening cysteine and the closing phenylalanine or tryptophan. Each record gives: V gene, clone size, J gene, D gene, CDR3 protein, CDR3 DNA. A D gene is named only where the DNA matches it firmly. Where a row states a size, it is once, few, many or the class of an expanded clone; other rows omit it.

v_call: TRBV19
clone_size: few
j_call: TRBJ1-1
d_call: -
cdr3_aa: CASSPGPNTEAFF
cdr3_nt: TGTGCCAGTAGTCCTGGACCGAACACTGAAGCTTTCTTT

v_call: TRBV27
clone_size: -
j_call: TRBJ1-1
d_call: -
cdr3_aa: CASSLQRKGTEAFF
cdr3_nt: TGTGCCAGCAGTTTACAGAGGAAGGGCACTGAAGCTTTCTTT

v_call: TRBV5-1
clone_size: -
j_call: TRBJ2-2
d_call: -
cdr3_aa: CASSRDTATGELFF
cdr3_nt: TGCGCCAGCAGCAGGGACACGGCCACCGGGGAGCTGTTTTTT

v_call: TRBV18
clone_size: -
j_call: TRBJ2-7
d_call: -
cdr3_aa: CASSRAGGGGSYEQYF
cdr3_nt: TGTGCCAGCTCACGAGCCGGTGGGGGTGGCTCCTACGAGCAGTACTTC

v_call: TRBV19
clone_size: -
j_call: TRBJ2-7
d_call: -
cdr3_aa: CASSSPTVQYF
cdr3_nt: TGTGCCAGTAGTTCCCCGACAGTGCAGTACTTC

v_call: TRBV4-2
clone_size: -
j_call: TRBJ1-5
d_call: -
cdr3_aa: CASSQDVNQPQHF
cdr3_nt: TGTGCCAGCAGCCAAGACGTGAATCAGCCCCAGCATTTT

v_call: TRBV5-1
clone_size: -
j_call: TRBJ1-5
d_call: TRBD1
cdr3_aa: CASSWGTGSQPQHF
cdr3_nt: TGCGCCAGCAGCTGGGGGACAGGGAGCCAGCCCCAGCATTTT

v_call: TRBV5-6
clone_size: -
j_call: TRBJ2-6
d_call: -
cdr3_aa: CASSLRQGGGANVLTF
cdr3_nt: TGTGCCAGCAGCTTGAGGCAGGGCGGTGGGGCCAACGTCCTGACTTTC

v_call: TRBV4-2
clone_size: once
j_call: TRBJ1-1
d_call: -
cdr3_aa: CASSQEGSGGRKAFF
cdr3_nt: TGTGCCAGCAGCCAAGAAGGGTCGGGGGGCAGGAAAGCTTTCTTT

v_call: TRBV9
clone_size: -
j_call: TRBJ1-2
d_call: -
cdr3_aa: CASSPGTREVGYTF
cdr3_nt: TGTGCCAGCAGCCCCGGGACCCGTGAGGTTGGCTACACCTTC

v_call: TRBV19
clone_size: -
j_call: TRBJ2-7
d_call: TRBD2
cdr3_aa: CASSRAGDYEQYF
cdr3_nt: TGTGCCAGTAGTCGGGCGGGAGACTACGAGCAGTACTTC

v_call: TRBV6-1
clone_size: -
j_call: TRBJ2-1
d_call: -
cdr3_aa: CASSEASNYNEQFF
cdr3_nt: TGTGCCAGCAGTGAAGCGAGTAACTACAATGAGCAGTTCTTC

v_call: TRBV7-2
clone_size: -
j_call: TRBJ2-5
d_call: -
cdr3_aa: CASSLGTAGQTQYF
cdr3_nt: TGTGCCAGCAGCCTTGGGACCGCCGGGCAGACCCAGTACTTC

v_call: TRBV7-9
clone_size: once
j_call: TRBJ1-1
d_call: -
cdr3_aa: CASSLDGSTLGTEAFF
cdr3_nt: TGTGCCAGCAGCTTAGACGGCAGCACCTTGGGCACTGAAGCTTTCTTT

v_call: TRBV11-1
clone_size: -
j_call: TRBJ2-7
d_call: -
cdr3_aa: CASSWDFQGEQYF
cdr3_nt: TGTGCCAGCAGCTGGGACTTCCAGGGAGAGCAGTACTTC

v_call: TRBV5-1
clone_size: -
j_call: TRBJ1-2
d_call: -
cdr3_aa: CASSLGRVDGYTF
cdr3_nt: TGCGCCAGCAGCTTGGGGAGGGTCGATGGCTACACCTTC

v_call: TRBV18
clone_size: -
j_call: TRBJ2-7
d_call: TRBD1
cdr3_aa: CASSPRRTGWIYEQYF
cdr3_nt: TGTGCCAGCTCACCCCGACGGACAGGTTGGATCTACGAGCAGTACTTC

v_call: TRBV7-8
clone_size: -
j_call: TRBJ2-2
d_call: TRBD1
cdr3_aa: CASSSSSRTGGELFF
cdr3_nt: TGTGCCAGCAGCTCCAGCTCCAGGACAGGCGGGGAGCTGTTTTTT

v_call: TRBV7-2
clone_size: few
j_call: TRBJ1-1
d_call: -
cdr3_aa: CASSLQGSSTEAFF
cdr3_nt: TGTGCCAGCAGCTTACAGGGTAGTTCCACTGAAGCTTTCTTT

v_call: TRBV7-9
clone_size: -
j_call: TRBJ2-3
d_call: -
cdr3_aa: CASSGNSGDTQYF
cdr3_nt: TGTGCCAGCAGCGGAAATAGCGGAGATACGCAGTATTTT

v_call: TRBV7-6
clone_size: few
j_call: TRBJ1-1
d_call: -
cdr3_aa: CASSFSMNTEAFF
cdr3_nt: TGTGCCAGCAGCTTTTCGATGAACACTGAAGCTTTCTTT

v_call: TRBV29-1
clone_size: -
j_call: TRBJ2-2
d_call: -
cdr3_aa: CSVDAGLGNTGELFF
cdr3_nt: TGCAGCGTTGACGCGGGACTCGGGAACACCGGGGAGCTGTTTTTT

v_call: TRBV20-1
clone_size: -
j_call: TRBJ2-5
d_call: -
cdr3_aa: CSAGRRETQYF
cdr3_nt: TGCAGTGCAGGCAGGAGAGAGACCCAGTACTTC

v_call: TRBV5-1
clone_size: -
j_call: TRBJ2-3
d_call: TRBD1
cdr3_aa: CASSLVGTGGDTQYF
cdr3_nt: TGCGCCAGCAGCTTGGTAGGGACAGGGGGAGATACGCAGTATTTT

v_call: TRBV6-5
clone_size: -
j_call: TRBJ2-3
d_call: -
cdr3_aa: CASTDRLRGDTQYF
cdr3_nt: TGTGCCAGCACAGACAGGCTCCGCGGAGATACGCAGTATTTT

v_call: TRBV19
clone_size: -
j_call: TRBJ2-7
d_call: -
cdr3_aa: CASSRRGQGTHEQYF
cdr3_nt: TGTGCCAGTAGTAGGAGGGGGCAGGGTACCCACGAGCAGTACTTC

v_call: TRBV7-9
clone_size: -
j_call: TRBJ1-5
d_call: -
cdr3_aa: CASSLVWALSQPQHF
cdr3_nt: TGTGCCAGCAGCTTAGTGTGGGCATTGAGTCAGCCCCAGCATTTT

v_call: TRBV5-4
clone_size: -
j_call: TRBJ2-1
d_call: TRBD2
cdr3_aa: CASSKPSGRDSNEQFF
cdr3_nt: TGTGCCAGCAGCAAACCTAGCGGGAGGGATAGCAATGAGCAGTTCTTC

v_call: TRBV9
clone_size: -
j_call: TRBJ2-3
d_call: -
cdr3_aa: CASSVGQSTDTQYF
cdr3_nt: TGTGCCAGCAGCGTAGGGCAGAGCACAGATACGCAGTATTTT

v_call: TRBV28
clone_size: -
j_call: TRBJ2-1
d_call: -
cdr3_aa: CASSLAGSNNEQFF
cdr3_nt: TGTGCCAGCAGTTTGGCAGGGTCCAACAATGAGCAGTTCTTC

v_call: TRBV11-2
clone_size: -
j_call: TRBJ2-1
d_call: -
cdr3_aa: CASSFDRGEQFF
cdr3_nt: TGTGCCAGCAGCTTCGATAGGGGTGAGCAGTTCTTC

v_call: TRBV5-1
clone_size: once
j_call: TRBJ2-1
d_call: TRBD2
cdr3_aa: CASSSQRESQFF
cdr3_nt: TGCGCCAGCAGCTCCCAGCGGGAGTCCCAGTTCTTC

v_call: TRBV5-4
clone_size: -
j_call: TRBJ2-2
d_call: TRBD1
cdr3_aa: CASSYDRGTGELFF
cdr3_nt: TGTGCCAGCAGCTACGACAGGGGAACCGGGGAGCTGTTTTTT

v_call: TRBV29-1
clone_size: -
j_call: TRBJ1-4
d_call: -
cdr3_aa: CSVVSGNEKLFF
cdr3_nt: TGCAGCGTTGTATCGGGGAATGAAAAACTGTTTTTT

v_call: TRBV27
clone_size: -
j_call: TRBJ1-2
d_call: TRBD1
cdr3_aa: CASSAGTGGNYGYTF
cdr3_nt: TGTGCCAGCAGTGCTGGGACAGGGGGCAACTATGGCTACACCTTC

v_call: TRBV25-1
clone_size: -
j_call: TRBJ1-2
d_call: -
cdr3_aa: CASSEGSGYGYTF
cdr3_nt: TGTGCCAGCAGTGAAGGATCAGGATATGGCTACACCTTC

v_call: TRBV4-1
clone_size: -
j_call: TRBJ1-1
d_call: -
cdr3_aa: CASSRSSWGRGNTEAFF
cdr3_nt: TGCGCCAGCAGCCGATCGTCGTGGGGCAGGGGGAACACTGAAGCTTTCTTT

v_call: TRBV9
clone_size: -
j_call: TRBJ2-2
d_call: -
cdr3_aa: CASSVVGGGRTGELFF
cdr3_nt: TGTGCCAGCAGCGTAGTGGGCGGGGGCCGGACCGGGGAGCTGTTTTTT

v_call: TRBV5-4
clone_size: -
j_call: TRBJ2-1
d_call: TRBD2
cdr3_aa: CASSLISGGLGEQFF
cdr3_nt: TGTGCCAGCAGCTTAATTAGCGGGGGCCTCGGGGAGCAGTTCTTC

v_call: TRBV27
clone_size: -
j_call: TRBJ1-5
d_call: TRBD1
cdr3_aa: CASSSLDRGQPQHF
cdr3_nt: TGTGCCAGCAGTTCCCTGGACAGGGGCCAGCCCCAGCATTTT

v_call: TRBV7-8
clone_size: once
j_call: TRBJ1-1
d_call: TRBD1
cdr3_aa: CASSSGQGRGNTEAFF
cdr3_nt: TGTGCCAGCAGCTCAGGACAGGGTCGAGGGAACACTGAAGCTTTCTTT

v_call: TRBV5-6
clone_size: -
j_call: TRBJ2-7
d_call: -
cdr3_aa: CASSLDRREQYF
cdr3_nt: TGTGCCAGCAGCTTGGACCGCCGCGAGCAGTACTTC

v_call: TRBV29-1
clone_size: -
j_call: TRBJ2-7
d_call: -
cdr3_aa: CSGGTGNYEQYF
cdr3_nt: TGCAGTGGGGGAACAGGGAACTACGAGCAGTACTTC

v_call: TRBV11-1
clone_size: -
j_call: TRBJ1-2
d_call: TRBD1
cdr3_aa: CASSPEDAIQGDYGYTF
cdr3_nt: TGTGCCAGCAGCCCAGAGGACGCTATACAGGGGGACTATGGCTACACCTTC

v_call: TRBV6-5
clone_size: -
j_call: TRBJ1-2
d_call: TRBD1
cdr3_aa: CASSPLTGGSYGYTF
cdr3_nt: TGTGCCAGCAGTCCGTTGACAGGGGGTTCTTATGGCTACACCTTC

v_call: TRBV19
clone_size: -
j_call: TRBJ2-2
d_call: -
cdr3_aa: CASSIGGTRARTTGELFF
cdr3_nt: TGTGCCAGTAGTATAGGGGGCACCCGGGCGCGCACCACCGGGGAGCTGTTTTTT